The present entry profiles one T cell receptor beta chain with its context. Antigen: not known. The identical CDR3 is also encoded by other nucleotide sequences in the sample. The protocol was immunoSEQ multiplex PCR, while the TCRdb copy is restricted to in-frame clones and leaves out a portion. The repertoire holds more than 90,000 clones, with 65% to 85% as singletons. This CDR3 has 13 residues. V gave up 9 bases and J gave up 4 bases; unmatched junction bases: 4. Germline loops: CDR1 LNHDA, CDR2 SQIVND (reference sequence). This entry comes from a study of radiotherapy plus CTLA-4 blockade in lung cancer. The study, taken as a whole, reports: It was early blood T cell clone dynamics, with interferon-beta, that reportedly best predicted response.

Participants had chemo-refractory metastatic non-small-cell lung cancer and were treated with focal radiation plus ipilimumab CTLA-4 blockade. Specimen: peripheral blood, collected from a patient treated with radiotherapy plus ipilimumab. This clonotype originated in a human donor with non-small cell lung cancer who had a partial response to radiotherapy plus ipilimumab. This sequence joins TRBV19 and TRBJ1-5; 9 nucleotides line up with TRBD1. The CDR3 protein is CASADRGNQPQHF. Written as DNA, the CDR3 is TGTGCCAGCGCGGACAGGGGTAATCAGCCCCAGCATTTT.